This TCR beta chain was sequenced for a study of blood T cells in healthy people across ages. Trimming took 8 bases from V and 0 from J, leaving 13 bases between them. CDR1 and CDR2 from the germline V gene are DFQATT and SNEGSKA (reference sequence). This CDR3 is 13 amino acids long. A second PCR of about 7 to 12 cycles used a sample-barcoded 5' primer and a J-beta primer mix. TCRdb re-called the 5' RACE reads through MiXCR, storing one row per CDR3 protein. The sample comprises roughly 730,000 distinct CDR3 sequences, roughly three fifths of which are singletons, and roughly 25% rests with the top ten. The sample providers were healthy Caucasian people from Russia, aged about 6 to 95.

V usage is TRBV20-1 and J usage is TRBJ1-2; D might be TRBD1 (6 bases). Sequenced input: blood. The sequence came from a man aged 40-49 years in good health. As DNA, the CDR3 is TGCAGTTCTCCCGGGACACCTAACTATGGCTACACCTTC. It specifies CSSPGTPNYGYTF.